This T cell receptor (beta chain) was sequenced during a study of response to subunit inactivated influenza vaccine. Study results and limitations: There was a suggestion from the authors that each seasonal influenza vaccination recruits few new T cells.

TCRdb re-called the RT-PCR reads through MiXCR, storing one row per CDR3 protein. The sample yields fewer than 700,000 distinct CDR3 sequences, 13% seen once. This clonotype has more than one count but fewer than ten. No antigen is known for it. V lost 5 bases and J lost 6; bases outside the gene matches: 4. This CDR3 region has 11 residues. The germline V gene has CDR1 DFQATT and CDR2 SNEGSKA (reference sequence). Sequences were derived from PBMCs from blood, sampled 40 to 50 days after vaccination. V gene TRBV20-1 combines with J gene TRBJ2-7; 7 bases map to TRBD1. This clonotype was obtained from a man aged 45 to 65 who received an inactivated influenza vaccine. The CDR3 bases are TGCAGTGCTGGTGACAGGGTCGAGCAGTACTTC. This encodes CSAGDRVEQYF.